Ten or more counts support the clone carrying this T cell receptor beta chain. The antigen remains unidentified. The data are from a study of neurological immune-mediated disorders. The CDR3 loop spans 15 amino acids. From germline, CDR1 is SEHNR and CDR2 FQNEAQ (reference sequence). V shed 5 bases, J shed 6 bases, and the junction held 10 bases outside the gene matches. 5'RACE generated cDNA with 10-nucleotide random UMIs. MiXCR, applied by TCRdb to the 5' RACE reads, yields one record per CDR3 protein. The sample includes roughly 27,000 distinct CDR3 sequences, 2% to 2.5% seen only once; the top ten take around 2.5%. The study's findings and limits: None of the CDR3 amino acid sequences in expanded clones turned up in more than one subject, which points to private repertoires in all groups.

The sequence came from a woman in her forties or fifties with multiple sclerosis. The chain has TRBV7-9 and TRBJ2-1; 7 nucleotides align to TRBD2. Sequenced: PBMCs. The CDR3 here is CASSPTGLQTNEQFF. The CDR3 DNA is TGTGCCAGCAGCCCGACGGGACTACAAACCAATGAGCAGTTCTTC.